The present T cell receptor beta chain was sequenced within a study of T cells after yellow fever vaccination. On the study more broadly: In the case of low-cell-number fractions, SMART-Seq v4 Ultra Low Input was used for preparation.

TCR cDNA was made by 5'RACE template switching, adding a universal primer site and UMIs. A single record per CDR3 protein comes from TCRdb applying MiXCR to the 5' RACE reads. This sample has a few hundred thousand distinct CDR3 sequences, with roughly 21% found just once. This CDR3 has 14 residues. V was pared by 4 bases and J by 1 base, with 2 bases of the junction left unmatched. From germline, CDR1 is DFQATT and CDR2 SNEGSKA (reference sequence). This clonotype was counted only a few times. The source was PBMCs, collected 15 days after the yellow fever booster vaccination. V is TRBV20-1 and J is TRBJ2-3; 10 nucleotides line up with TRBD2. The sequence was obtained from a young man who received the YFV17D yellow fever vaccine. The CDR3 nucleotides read TGCAGTGCTACTCTAGCGGGAGGCACAGATACGCAGTATTTT. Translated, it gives CSATLAGGTDTQYF.